These T cell receptor beta chains were read from a single sample in a study of CD8+ T cells in alopecia areata. TCRdb's table, derived via immunoSEQ multiplex PCR, lists solely in-frame clones and lacks some. The table lists about 5,000 clones, about 60% of them singletons. The specimen was skin, collected at week 0. These receptors were obtained from a human donor with alopecia areata. The CDR3 runs from the conserved cysteine through the conserved F or W. Each record gives: clone size, D gene, J gene, V gene, CDR3 protein, CDR3 DNA. D genes are given only for firm matches. Expanded clones get a size class; other rows say once, few or many, or leave the size out.

.,.,TRBJ2-5,TRBV29-1,CSVERAETQYF,TGCAGCGTTGAAAGGGCAGAGACCCAGTACTTC
.,.,TRBJ1-1,TRBV5-6,CASSHRWANAEAFF,TGTGCCAGCAGCCACCGATGGGCAAACGCTGAAGCTTTCTTT
.,.,TRBJ2-2,TRBV4-1,CASSPRSGPRAMFF,TGCGCCAGCAGCCCCCGGTCCGGGCCCAGAGCGATGTTTTTT
few,TRBD1,TRBJ2-5,TRBV6-5,CASSHTWDSKETQYF,TGTGCCAGCAGCCATACATGGGACAGCAAAGAGACCCAGTACTTC
.,.,TRBJ1-3,TRBV19,CASIPGGAPGNTIYF,TGTGCCAGTATCCCCGGGGGGGCCCCTGGAAACACCATATATTTT
few,TRBD2,TRBJ2-1,TRBV19,CASSRLAGGVDEQFF,TGTGCCAGTAGTAGGCTAGCGGGGGGCGTCGATGAGCAGTTCTTC
.,TRBD2,TRBJ2-1,TRBV19,CASRSASGGAEYNEQFF,TGTGCCAGTAGGTCGGCTAGCGGGGGGGCCGAATACAATGAGCAGTTCTTC
.,.,TRBJ1-2,TRBV6-1,CASSEAWGYVDGYTF,TGTGCCAGCAGTGAAGCTTGGGGGTATGTTGATGGCTACACCTTC
few,.,TRBJ2-5,TRBV27,CASSFAGAVQETQYF,TGTGCCAGCAGTTTTGCGGGGGCGGTACAAGAGACCCAGTACTTC
.,TRBD2,TRBJ2-1,TRBV27,CASSLPGLAGFEQFF,TGTGCCAGCAGTCTTCCGGGACTAGCGGGATTTGAGCAGTTCTTC
.,TRBD2,TRBJ2-5,TRBV18,CASSLRRGGETQYF,TGTGCCAGCTCACTACGACGGGGGGGCGAGACCCAGTACTTC
large,.,TRBJ2-3,TRBV25-1,CASSVPGNPDTQYF,TGTGCCAGCAGTGTGCCCGGGAACCCTGATACGCAGTATTTT
.,.,TRBJ2-1,TRBV12-5,CASGSGSGEQFF,TGTGCTAGTGGTTCGGGGTCGGGTGAGCAGTTCTTC
.,.,TRBJ2-1,TRBV4-1,CASSQVRQGVNNEQFF,TGCGCCAGCAGCCAAGTTAGGCAGGGTGTAAACAATGAGCAGTTCTTC
.,TRBD1,TRBJ1-2,TRBV5-6,CASSSSGTETLYGYTF,TGTGCCAGCAGCTCCTCGGGGACAGAAACCCTCTATGGCTACACCTTC
.,.,TRBJ1-1,TRBV5-1,CASYPPGAGDTEAFF,TGCGCCAGCTATCCACCGGGGGCCGGCGACACTGAAGCTTTCTTT
.,.,TRBJ2-4,TRBV11-2,CASSLVKGPQNF,TGTGCCAGCAGCTTAGTTAAGGGGCCCCAGAACTTC
.,.,TRBJ2-2,TRBV5-1,CASSLAARATGELFF,TGCGCCAGCAGCTTGGCGGCCAGAGCCACCGGGGAGCTGTTTTTT
.,.,TRBJ2-2,TRBV14,CASSPDSTGELFF,TGTGCCAGCAGCCCGGACTCCACCGGGGAGCTGTTTTTT
.,.,TRBJ1-2,TRBV2,CASSVGGSYGYTF,TGTGCCAGCAGTGTTGGGGGCTCCTATGGCTACACCTTC
.,.,TRBJ1-6,TRBV13,CASSTNRANSPLHF,TGTGCCAGCAGCACGAACAGGGCTAATTCACCCCTCCACTTT
.,.,TRBJ2-3,TRBV6-1,CASRRPDRTVNTQYF,TGTGCCAGCAGGAGGCCTGACCGCACAGTGAATACGCAGTATTTT
.,.,TRBJ2-7,TRBV6-5,CASSAPELLGEQYF,TGTGCCAGCAGTGCGCCTGAGTTATTAGGAGAGCAGTACTTC
.,TRBD2,TRBJ2-3,TRBV5-1,CASSPDPSRGGGTDTQYF,TGCGCCAGCAGCCCCGACCCGTCGCGGGGGGGCGGGACAGATACGCAGTATTTT
medium-sized,.,TRBJ2-5,TRBV5-1,CASSYNSELGGNTRETQYF,TGCGCCAGCAGCTACAATTCAGAGCTGGGCGGTAATACCCGAGAGACCCAGTACTTC
.,TRBD1,TRBJ1-1,TRBV11-3,CASSLGQYFPEAFF,TGTGCCAGCAGCTTGGGACAGTATTTTCCTGAAGCTTTCTTT
.,.,TRBJ2-7,TRBV2,CASSPTTAASKGYEQYF,TGTGCCAGCAGTCCAACTACGGCGGCTAGCAAGGGTTACGAGCAGTACTTC
few,TRBD2,TRBJ2-2,TRBV5-6,CASSEGLGRTGELFF,TGTGCCAGCAGCGAAGGACTAGGGAGGACCGGGGAGCTGTTTTTT
.,TRBD2,TRBJ2-3,TRBV15,CATSRESGLAGAQRYF,TGTGCCACCAGCAGAGAAAGCGGACTAGCGGGGGCCCAGCGGTATTTT
.,.,TRBJ1-5,TRBV7-9,CASSRGGNQPQHF,TGTGCCAGCAGCCGAGGGGGCAATCAGCCCCAGCATTTT
.,.,TRBJ1-5,TRBV30,CAWSPQGNQPQHF,TGTGCCTGGAGTCCACAGGGAAATCAGCCCCAGCATTTT
.,.,TRBJ2-1,TRBV7-8,CASTHTPGYNEQFF,TGTGCCAGCACTCATACCCCGGGTTACAATGAGCAGTTCTTC
.,TRBD2,TRBJ2-1,TRBV11-3,CASSSGTRSWKEQFF,TGTGCCAGCAGCTCCGGGACTAGAAGCTGGAAGGAGCAGTTCTTC
.,.,TRBJ2-1,TRBV7-9,CASSFRGNEQFF,TGTGCCAGCAGCTTCAGGGGCAATGAGCAGTTCTTC
.,.,TRBJ2-7,TRBV30,CAWGKGQFGQYF,TGTGCCTGGGGTAAAGGACAGTTTGGGCAGTACTTC
.,.,TRBJ2-3,TRBV4-1,CASSQYGGGDTQYF,TGTGCCAGCAGCCAATATGGGGGGGGCGATACGCAGTATTTT
.,TRBD2,TRBJ2-1,TRBV5-4,CASSLGGLAGYNEQFF,TGTGCCAGCAGCTTAGGGGGACTAGCGGGCTACAATGAGCAGTTCTTC
.,TRBD2,TRBJ2-1,TRBV28,CASSSNPGTSGNNEQFF,TGTGCCAGCAGTTCCAATCCCGGGACTAGCGGCAACAATGAGCAGTTCTTC
large,.,TRBJ2-3,TRBV7-2,CASSSRDSISTDTQYF,TGTGCCAGCAGCTCGCGGGACTCGATAAGCACAGATACGCAGTATTTT
.,TRBD1,TRBJ1-6,TRBV5-4,CASSLIGTVHSPLHF,TGTGCCAGCAGCTTAATCGGGACAGTTCATTCACCCCTCCACTTT
few,.,TRBJ2-5,TRBV15,CATSRESLISETQYF,TGTGCCACCAGCAGAGAATCATTGATTTCGGAGACCCAGTACTTC
.,TRBD1,TRBJ1-2,TRBV18,CASSPIGTGANYGYTF,TGTGCCAGCTCACCAATTGGGACAGGGGCTAACTATGGCTACACCTTC
.,.,TRBJ1-3,TRBV5-6,CASSLVAGASGNTIYF,TGTGCCAGCAGCTTGGTGGCGGGGGCTTCTGGAAACACCATATATTTT
.,TRBD2,TRBJ2-3,TRBV4-1,CASSPATTSGGAQDTQYF,TGCGCCAGCAGCCCCGCGACCACTAGCGGGGGGGCCCAAGATACGCAGTATTTT
.,.,TRBJ1-2,TRBV30,CACLTAGRLNYGYTF,TGTGCCTGTCTAACGGCGGGCAGGTTAAACTATGGCTACACCTTC
.,TRBD1,TRBJ2-2,TRBV5-6,CASSKTGGTGELFF,TGTGCCAGCAGCAAAACAGGGGGCACCGGGGAGCTGTTTTTT
few,.,TRBJ2-3,TRBV30,CAWSVVVSSFYTDTQYF,TGTGCCTGGAGTGTTGTAGTCTCTAGCTTTTACACAGATACGCAGTATTTT
.,.,TRBJ2-5,TRBV6-5,CASSYLQGPHQETQYF,TGTGCCAGCAGTTACTTGCAGGGCCCGCACCAAGAGACCCAGTACTTC
.,.,TRBJ1-2,TRBV11-2,CASSLGGTLERGYTF,TGTGCCAGCAGCTTAGGCGGGACCCTCGAGAGGGGCTACACCTTC
few,.,TRBJ1-5,TRBV6-6,CASSPQSANQPQHF,TGTGCCAGCAGTCCGCAATCTGCCAACCAGCCCCAGCATTTT
few,TRBD2,TRBJ2-4,TRBV10-3,CAISQLAGGSKNIQYF,TGTGCCATCAGCCAACTAGCGGGGGGCTCCAAAAACATTCAGTACTTC
few,TRBD1,TRBJ1-6,TRBV30,CAWNADRGGSFQHTPLHF,TGTGCCTGGAACGCGGACAGGGGTGGTAGTTTTCAACATACACCCCTCCACTTT
.,TRBD2,TRBJ2-3,TRBV14,CASSLTGTSRTDTQYF,TGTGCCAGCAGCTTAACCGGGACTAGTAGGACAGATACGCAGTATTTT
.,TRBD1,TRBJ1-1,TRBV9,CASSVRQGNTEAFF,TGTGCCAGCAGCGTTCGACAGGGGAACACTGAAGCTTTCTTT
.,.,TRBJ2-7,TRBV7-9,CASSLALGEFEQYF,TGTGCCAGCAGCTTAGCGCTGGGGGAGTTCGAGCAGTACTTC